A selection of T cell receptor beta chains follows, all from one sample in a study of T cell responses to AZD1222 COVID-19 vaccine. Repertoires were generated with immunoSEQ multiplex PCR, while TCRdb's copy carries only in-frame clones and drops some. In the table there are 140,000 to 150,000 clones, about nine tenths of which are singletons. The source was peripheral blood, collected on day 0 of MenACWY control vaccination. The receptor source for this set is an adult in good health. Each CDR3 is given with its conserved first and last residue. Each record gives: J gene, D gene, clone size, V gene, CDR3 protein, CDR3 DNA. The D gene is left open where the match is weak. The size entry is marked missing in some rows and otherwise reads once, few, many or a size class.

>TRBJ1-5|NA|NA|TRBV3-1/TRBV3-2
CASSQGHAQPQHF
TGTGCCAGCAGCCAAGGACATGCCCAGCCCCAGCATTTT
>TRBJ1-4|NA|once|TRBV12-3/TRBV12-4
CASSLATNEKLFF
TGTGCCAGCAGTTTAGCAACTAATGAAAAACTGTTTTTT
>TRBJ1-2|TRBD1|NA|TRBV19
CASSSGTAESYGYTF
TGTGCCAGTAGTAGCGGGACAGCAGAGTCATATGGCTACACCTTC
>TRBJ2-7|TRBD2|NA|TRBV6-5
CASSLAGTSYEQYF
TGTGCCAGCAGTCTAGCGGGAACTTCCTACGAGCAGTACTTC
>TRBJ1-4|TRBD1|NA|TRBV5-1
CASSPRQGDEKLFF
TGCGCCAGCAGCCCTCGACAGGGGGACGAAAAACTGTTTTTT
>TRBJ2-4|NA|NA|TRBV2
CASNARALSGNIQYF
TGTGCCAGCAACGCCCGGGCTCTATCGGGAAACATTCAGTACTTC
>TRBJ1-2|NA|few|TRBV10-2
CASSEPRGQNYGYTF
TGCGCCAGCAGTGAGCCGAGAGGGCAGAACTATGGCTACACCTTC
>TRBJ2-5|NA|NA|TRBV27
CASSRILQETQYF
TGTGCCAGCTCTAGGATACTCCAAGAGACCCAGTACTTC
>TRBJ1-2|TRBD1|NA|TRBV30
CAWSLTGGGGYTF
TGTGCCTGGAGTCTAACAGGGGGAGGTGGCTACACCTTC
>TRBJ1-1|NA|NA|TRBV11-2
CASSLDGQTGTEAFF
TGTGCCAGCAGCTTAGACGGGCAGACCGGCACTGAAGCTTTCTTT
>TRBJ2-7|TRBD2|few|TRBV19
CASSILAGEINEQYF
TGTGCCAGTAGTATACTAGCGGGAGAGATAAACGAGCAGTACTTC
>TRBJ2-7|NA|NA|TRBV7-9
CASSLRVADDEQYF
TGTGCCAGCAGCTTAAGGGTGGCGGATGACGAGCAGTACTTC
>TRBJ2-7|NA|NA|TRBV28
CASSLQGPYEQYF
TGTGCCAGCAGTTTACAGGGCCCCTACGAGCAGTACTTC
>TRBJ2-5|TRBD2|once|TRBV7-8
CASSDPFSGWREYVEETQYF
TGTGCCAGCAGCGACCCATTCTCCGGCTGGCGGGAGTATGTGGAAGAGACCCAGTACTTC
>TRBJ1-3|NA|NA|TRBV4-2
CASSQESVGGNTIYF
TGTGCCAGCAGCCAAGAGAGCGTAGGTGGAAACACCATATATTTT
>TRBJ1-2|NA|NA|TRBV4-1
CASSQADSRDYGYTF
TGCGCCAGCAGCCAAGCGGACTCGAGGGACTATGGCTACACCTTC
>TRBJ2-5|TRBD2|NA|TRBV4-1
CASRHLGGGTQETQYF
TGCGCCAGCAGACATTTAGGCGGGGGGACCCAAGAGACCCAGTACTTC